This TCR beta chain was sequenced in a study of OX40 agonist ivuxolimab in advanced cancers. Study context: Dose-escalation cases comprised hepatocellular carcinoma, melanoma, renal cell or head and neck cancer. The group had a mean age of roughly 56 years, ranged from 23 to 79, and was 82.7% male.

This clone was seen just once. The CDR3 loop spans 15 amino acids. The trim removed 4 bases at V and 0 bases at J, leaving 4 bases unmatched. Germline V gene lookup returns CDR1 SGHDT and CDR2 YYEEEE. This table comes from immunoSEQ multiplex PCR, and its TCRdb copy is limited to in-frame clones, with some not included. This sample has over 45,000 clones; approximately 80% occur once, and the top ten carry about 4.3%. This material consisted of CD4+ or CD8+ T cells sorted from blood, taken in a trial of the OX40 agonist ivuxolimab. The sequence was obtained from an adult with an advanced solid tumor such as melanoma, head and neck, liver or kidney cancer. The chain joins TRBV5-6 to TRBJ2-1; 7 bases agree with TRBD2. The CDR3 region is CASSRLADSYNEQFF. CDR3 nucleotides: TGTGCCAGCAGCCGCCTAGCGGACTCCTACAATGAGCAGTTCTTC.